Sequencing of this T cell receptor beta chain was carried out in a study of blood T cell repertoires in COVID-19. Study-level information: Nucleic acid was either cDNA or gDNA, and it came from T cells, B-cell-depleted T cells, or PBMCs.

Trimming stripped 7 bases from V and 5 bases from J, with 23 bases between. The V gene's germline CDR1 is SGHNT and CDR2 YENEEA. This CDR3 has 17 residues. The authors' processing: The authors estimated nucleated cell counts from reference gene primer amplification. Some clones are missing from TCRdb's copy, which holds only in-frame ones; the method was immunoSEQ multiplex PCR. From that table come the V and J calls and clone size; the DNA was used to work out D and trimming. Of 150,000 to 200,000 clones listed, roughly 79% were seen once; the top ten hold 9% to 15%. The chain couples TRBV11-3 to TRBJ2-2; TRBD1 is a possible D gene (6 bases). The sequence was obtained from a woman older than 75 with COVID-19, enrolled during active disease. Sequencing used peripheral blood. The CDR3 DNA sequence: TGTGCCAGCACTCTGAGGGGGACATCCAGGAAGACCGGGGAGCTGTTTTTT. This translates into CASTLRGTSRKTGELFF.